The 23 T cell receptor beta chains below all came from one sample that was sequenced in a study of T cells in women clearing cervical HPV infection. The method was immunoSEQ multiplex PCR; TCRdb's version includes in-frame clones alone and lacks a portion of them. The sample holds under 45,000 clones. Material for sequencing was blood buffy coat. These receptors were collected from a woman between 18 and 75 years old with a cervical HPV16 infection that either progressed to CIN3+ or cleared (not recorded which).

As regards this clone: The read terminates 3 residues ahead of where the CDR3 ends, so the germline J gene completes it. The chain is built from TRBV7-9 and TRBJ2-5; TRBD2 aligns across 8 bases. This CDR3 has 14 amino acids. The trim removed 6 bases at V and 4 bases at J, leaving 7 bases unmatched. Looked up from germline, CDR1 is SEHNR and CDR2 is FQNEAQ (reference sequence). The CDR3 here is CASRAVSGGETQYF. Partial CDR3 DNA: TGTGCCAGCAGGGCCGTGAGCGGGGGAGAGACC.

The CDR3 bases that were read are TGTGCCAGCAGCTTAGTGGGGGGGGTTCAGGGCGGT. It codes for CASSLVGGVQGG. The full CDR3 sequence reads CASSLVGGVQGGQYF. The chain has TRBV7-2 and TRBJ2-4; TRBD2 aligns across 7 bases. The read ends 3 residues early relative to the CDR3; the germline J gene fills the gap. The CDR3 is 15 residues long. Looked up from germline, CDR1 is SGHTA and CDR2 is FQGNSA. The full variable domain, rest sourced from reference TRBV7-2 and TRBJ2-4, is GAGVSQSPSNKVTEKGKDVELRCDPISGHTALYWYRQSLGQGLEFLIYFQGNSAPDKSGLPSDRFSAERTGGSVSTLTIQRTQQEDSAVYLCASSLVGGVQGGQYFGAGTRLSVL.

As for this clone: The read comes to an end 3 residues before the CDR3 does, leaving the germline J gene to fill in the end. The genes are TRBV7-2 and TRBJ2-3; D unclear. Trimming shortened V by 3 bases and J by 5 bases, and 9 bases separated the two germline ends. This CDR3 is 13 amino acids long. Germline V gene sequence: CDR1 SGHTA, CDR2 FQGNSA. The CDR3 bases that were read are TGTGCCAGCAGCTTTAGGGCCGTAGATACG. Its protein is CASSFRAVDT. The full CDR3 is CASSFRAVDTQYF.

About this clone: The read terminates 3 residues ahead of where the CDR3 ends, so the germline J gene completes it. The chain joins TRBV30 to TRBJ2-5; no firm D call. CDR3 size: 12 residues. Trimming removed 2 bases at V and 7 bases at J, with 11 bases between. Germline CDR1 GTSNPN, CDR2 SVGIG (reference sequence). The sequenced CDR3 bases are TGTGCCTGGAGTTCCCAGGAGAGGACC. Translation: CAWSSQERT. The full CDR3 is CAWSSQERTQYF. The full variable domain, with the rest looked up from reference TRBV30 and TRBJ2-5, is SQTIHQWPATLVQPVGSPLSLECTVEGTSNPNLYWYRQAAGRGLQLLFYSVGIGQISSEVPQNLSASRPQDRQFILSSKKLLLSDSGFYLCAWSSQERTQYFGPGTRLLVL.

About this clone: Relative to the germline gene, one junction end is altered; a read error may explain this. The read ends 3 residues early relative to the CDR3; the germline J gene fills the gap. This chain connects TRBV4-2 to TRBJ2-1; 10 bases line up with TRBD2. The CDR3 has 18 residues. Per the germline V gene, CDR1 is LGHNA and CDR2 is YNFKEQ. The CDR3 bases that were read are TGCGCCAGCAGCCAAGATGTAGCTAGCGGGAGCTCCTACAATGAG. It codes for CASSQDVASGSSYNE. The CDR3 reads in full as CASSQDVASGSSYNEQFF.

With regard to this clone: The read stops 3 residues short of the end of the CDR3; the missing end is completed from the germline J gene. The chain links TRBV11-2 to TRBJ2-3; 8 positions agree with TRBD2. CDR3 length: 15 residues. From germline, CDR1 is SGHAT and CDR2 FQNNGV. The sequenced CDR3 bases are TGTGCCAGCAGCACCACGGGGGGGCCACAAGAGACG. Translation gives CASSTTGGPQET. The complete CDR3 protein is CASSTTGGPQETQYF.

This clone is classed as medium-sized by frequency. The read ends 3 residues before the CDR3 terminus; that terminus is restored from the germline J gene. This chain joins TRBV19 and TRBJ2-6, with D possibly TRBD2 on 6 matching bases. Trimming left V 1 base short and J 3 bases short, with 7 bases between. CDR1 and CDR2 (germline): LNHDA, SQIVND (reference sequence). The CDR3 contains 15 residues. The covered CDR3 bases are TGTGCCAGTAGTATAGGGAGGGGTGGGGCCAACGTC. This encodes CASSIGRGGANV. The full CDR3 protein reads CASSIGRGGANVLTF.

Concerning this clone itself: The read is 3 residues too short to cover the CDR3 end, so that end is filled in from the germline J gene. This chain uses TRBV20-1 with TRBJ2-3; possibly TRBD2 for D (7 bases). The CDR3 has 14 residues. CDR1 DFQATT and CDR2 SNEGSKA come from the germline V gene (reference sequence). The CDR3 DNA, read in part, is TGCAGTGCCCGGAGAGAGGGGGGGAATCAGCCG. Translating gives CSARREGGNQP. From start to end, the CDR3 is CSARREGGNQPQYF.

On this clone: The read halts 3 residues ahead of the CDR3 end, with the missing end drawn from the germline J gene. The V and J genes are TRBV12-3 or TRBV12-4 and TRBJ2-2, with D tentatively TRBD1 (6 bases). The V end was cut by 6 bases, the J end by 3 bases, with 8 bases between. The CDR3 has 13 amino acids. The CDR3: CASSSGDTGELFF. CDR3 bases read: TGTGCCAGCAGCTCAGGGGACACCGGGGAG.

With regard to this clone: Read data end 3 residues before the CDR3 end; the end is taken from the germline J gene. The chain couples TRBV20-1 to TRBJ1-6, with a weak D call TRBD1 (5 bases). V lost 0 bases, J lost 8 bases, and 20 bases lay in between. The CDR3 consists of 17 residues. Germline V lookup: CDR1 DFQATT, CDR2 SNEGSKA (reference sequence). CDR3 loop: CSARDSSRGALDSPLHF. CDR3 DNA (partial): TGCAGTGCTAGAGATTCTTCAAGGGGCGCCTTGGATTCACCC.

In the case of this clone: The read falls 3 residues short of the CDR3 end, and the missing part is taken from the germline J gene. V and J are TRBV5-4 and TRBJ2-7; weak D call: TRBD1 (6 bases). There are 13 residues in the CDR3. V was cut by 4 bases and J by 5 bases, with 13 bases left in between. In germline, CDR1 is SGHNT, CDR2 YYREEE (reference sequence). The CDR3 reads CASSPSTGNEQYF. The CDR3 bases that were read are TGTGCCAGCAGCCCCTCCACAGGGAACGAG.

Remarks on this clone: The read gets to within 3 residues of the CDR3 end, and the germline J gene fills in the rest. Different DNA sequences within this sample yield the same CDR3. This rearrangement joins TRBV19 to TRBJ1-2, with D possibly TRBD1 on 6 matching bases. Looked up from germline, CDR1 is LNHDA and CDR2 is SQIVND (reference sequence). The CDR3 has 13 residues. The V gene lost 5 bases and the J gene lost 4 bases, with 11 bases spanning the gap. This CDR3 reads CASSAAGAYGYTF. Incomplete CDR3 DNA: TGTGCCAGTAGTGCGGCAGGGGCCTATGGC.

CDR3 DNA (partial): TGTGCCAGCAGTGAATGGGGGGGAGGTAGCCCGAAG. As protein: CASSEWGGGSPK. The entire CDR3 reads CASSEWGGGSPKIYF. The chain joins TRBV2 to TRBJ1-3; weak D call: TRBD1 (5 bases). The read terminates 3 residues ahead of where the CDR3 ends, so the germline J gene completes it. Germline V gene lookup returns CDR1 SNHLY and CDR2 FYNNEI. This CDR3 spans 15 amino acids.

As to this clone: The read gets to within 3 residues of the CDR3 end, and the germline J gene fills in the rest. V gene TRBV7-9 combines with J gene TRBJ1-5; a possible D gene is TRBD1 (6 bases). Germline V lookup: CDR1 SEHNR, CDR2 FQNEAQ (reference sequence). This CDR3 region has 14 residues. Trimming removed 5 bases at V and 3 bases at J, with 11 bases between. CDR3 DNA, as far as it was read: TGTGCCAGCAGCCCCCAGGGGAACAATCAGCCC. Translation gives CASSPQGNNQP. The entire CDR3 sequence reads CASSPQGNNQPQHF.

About this clone itself: The read ends 3 residues early relative to the CDR3; the germline J gene fills the gap. V is TRBV7-9 and J is TRBJ1-4, with unresolved D. CDR1 is SEHNR and CDR2 is FQNEAQ in the germline V gene (reference sequence). This CDR3 region has 14 residues. The CDR3 reads CASSLLNYNSPLFF. The sequenced part of the CDR3 DNA is TGTGCCAGCAGCTTATTAAACTATAATTCACCA. The full variable domain, completed using reference TRBV7-9 and TRBJ1-4, is DTGVSQNPRHKITKRGQNVTFRCDPISEHNRLYWYRQTLGQGPEFLTYFQNEAQLEKSRLLSDRFSAERPKGSFSTLEIQRTEQGDSAMYLCASSLLNYNSPLFFGSGTQLSVL.

With regard to this clone: With the read ending 3 residues before the CDR3 end, the germline J gene is used to fill in that end. The genes are TRBV5-1 and TRBJ1-1; D might be TRBD1 (6 bases). This CDR3 contains 12 residues. Germline loops: CDR1 SGHRS, CDR2 YFSETQ. Partial CDR3 DNA: TGCGCCAGCAGCCAGGAAGGGACAGAA. This translates into CASSQEGTE. The whole CDR3 sequence is CASSQEGTEAFF.

Remarks on this clone: The read comes to an end 3 residues before the CDR3 does, leaving the germline J gene to fill in the end. The chain is built from TRBV5-1 and TRBJ2-7; D unresolved. Germline-derived CDR1 and CDR2 are SGHRS and YFSETQ. V dropped 2 bases and J dropped 2 bases, with 5 bases sitting between them. This CDR3 comprises 12 residues. CDR3 loop: CASSFTPYEQYF. Partial CDR3 DNA: TGCGCCAGCAGCTTTACACCCTACGAG.

Turning to this clone: The sequenced fragment ends 3 residues before the CDR3 boundary, so the rest is inferred from the germline J gene. This chain uses TRBV5-1 with TRBJ1-2; 10 bases agree with TRBD1. Germline CDR1 reads SGHRS; CDR2 reads YFSETQ. The CDR3 is 19 residues long. V shed 5 bases and J 5 bases; nucleotides not matched to a gene: 21. Here the CDR3 reads CASSSPLAPGQGRDYGYTF. The sequenced CDR3 bases are TGCGCCAGCAGTTCGCCCCTCGCACCGGGACAGGGGAGAGATTATGGC.

The CDR3 DNA, read in part, is TGTGCCAGCAGTGTCCAGGGATATTCACCC. Translating gives CASSVQGYSP. In full, the CDR3 reads CASSVQGYSPLHF. This sequence joins TRBV6-1 and TRBJ1-6; the D gene is possibly TRBD1 (5 bases). The missing CDR3 end, 3 residues past where the read stops, is filled in from the germline J gene. CDR3 length: 13 amino acids. The V and J ends lost 4 bases and 8 bases respectively, with 9 bases between them. The germline CDR1 and CDR2 sequences are MNHNS and SASEGT.

With respect to this clone: The DNA ends 3 residues before the CDR3 does, and the rest of the CDR3 is filled in from the germline J gene. The chain joins TRBV7-3 to TRBJ2-3, with 7 bases identical to TRBD2. The germline gives CDR1 SGHTA, CDR2 FQGTGA. The CDR3 spans 15 residues. The V and J ends lost 4 bases and 3 bases, in that order; junction bases with no gene match: 7. The CDR3 protein is CASSYASGTTDTQYF. The sequenced CDR3 bases are TGTGCCAGCAGCTATGCTAGCGGAACGACAGATACG. Variable domain in full (rest from reference TRBV7-3 and TRBJ2-3): GAGVSQTPSNKVTEKGKYVELRCDPISGHTALYWYRQSLGQGPEFLIYFQGTGAADDSGLPNDRFFAVRPEGSVSTLKIQRTERGDSAVYLCASSYASGTTDTQYFGPGTRLTVL.

Notes on this clone: From the germline J gene comes the end of the CDR3, since the read stops 3 residues before it. V gene TRBV6-2 or TRBV6-3 combines with J gene TRBJ2-1; 7 bases map to TRBD2. The germline V gene encodes CDR1 MNHEY and CDR2 SVGEGT. CDR3 length: 17 residues. With 6 bases clipped from V and 2 bases from J, the junction kept 13 bases outside the gene matches. CDR3: CASSPGEAGETYNEQFF. The sequenced part of the CDR3 DNA is TGTGCCAGCAGCCCCGGGGAGGCGGGAGAAACCTACAATGAG.

As to this clone: From the germline J gene comes the end of the CDR3, since the read stops 3 residues before it. The chain employs TRBV5-1 and TRBJ2-1; a weak D match, TRBD1 (6 bases). The CDR3 loop spans 13 amino acids. Germline V gene data show CDR1 as SGHRS and CDR2 as YFSETQ. The V end was cut by 4 bases, the J end by 5 bases, with 10 bases between. CDR3 in amino acids: CASSKGQDNEQFF. The covered CDR3 bases are TGCGCCAGCAGCAAGGGACAAGACAATGAG.

About this clone: The CDR3 end lies 3 residues beyond the end of the read and is filled in from the germline J gene. The chain carries TRBV7-9 and TRBJ2-5, with D possibly matching TRBD1 (6 bases). V dropped 6 bases and J dropped 5 bases, with 19 bases sitting between them. This CDR3 has 15 amino acids. Germline CDR1 reads SEHNR; CDR2 reads FQNEAQ (reference sequence). The CDR3 loop reads CASSNSGTLRETQYF. CDR3 DNA, as far as it was read: TGTGCCAGCAGTAACTCGGGGACACTAAGGGAGACC. The full variable domain, its missing parts supplied by reference TRBV7-9 and TRBJ2-5, is DTGVSQNPRHKITKRGQNVTFRCDPISEHNRLYWYRQTLGQGPEFLTYFQNEAQLEKSRLLSDRFSAERPKGSFSTLEIQRTEQGDSAMYLCASSNSGTLRETQYFGPGTRLLVL.